This note documents a single T cell receptor (beta chain) sequence. The target antigen is unknown. The data derive from a study of vaccination effects on CD4 cells after COVID-19. Repertoires were generated with immunoSEQ multiplex PCR, while TCRdb's copy carries only in-frame clones and drops some. The data show 55,000 or so clones, about 77% seen once. The germline CDR1 and CDR2 sequences are SGHRS and YFSETQ. The CDR3 covers 15 residues. The V end lost 2 bases, the J end lost 5 bases, and 17 bases lay between the germline ends. Before sequencing took place, the ViraFEST assay used viral peptide pools to expand antigen-specific CD4+ T cells. CD4+ T cells were isolated after roughly nine days of culture. PCR-confirmed SARS-CoV-2 infection occurred in the person between March and December 2020.

J is TRBJ2-7 and V is TRBV5-1; D might be TRBD2 (7 bases). The sequence was collected from a human donor who had a prior SARS-CoV-2 infection. This material consisted of CD4+ T cells from PBMCs cultured with HIV peptides, taken before COVID-19 vaccination. The sample's subset: HIV-1 Nef peptide pool negative control/reference culture. In DNA, the CDR3 is TGCGCCAGCAGCTTCGTCGGGGGGCGCCAAGACGAGCAGTACTTC. Translation gives CASSFVGGRQDEQYF.